The sequence of this TCR beta chain was determined in a study of T cells in Graves' hyperthyroidism and ophthalmopathy. Study results and caveats: Among thyroid clonotypes expanded above 0.001, most also appeared in blood. In simple terms, a model built on 13 V-J features told ophthalmopathy apart from stable hyperthyroidism.

There were TCR beta CDR3 regions amplified from RNA transcripts. With the HTBI primer set, the TCR CDR3 went through a first round of RT-PCR. TCRdb re-called the multiplex PCR reads through MiXCR, storing one row per CDR3 protein. The repertoire holds 500,000 or so distinct CDR3 sequences, approximately 17% seen once, with roughly 18% in the top ten. A note on this clonotype: What it binds is not known.

Uncontrolled infection, other autoimmune disease, pregnancy or lactation led to exclusion. J was trimmed by 0 bases and V by 5 bases; bases with no gene match: 7. The CDR3 covers 16 residues. Germline V lookup: CDR1 SGHVS, CDR2 FNYEAQ. This chain joins TRBV7-6 and TRBJ2-3, with 8 bases fitting TRBD1. Sequenced: blood. This sequence originates from a woman under 30 with Graves' ophthalmopathy. The CDR3 reads CASSQGQATSTDTQYF. In DNA form, the CDR3 reads TGTGCCAGCAGCCAGGGACAGGCAACTAGCACAGATACGCAGTATTTT.